What follows describes a single T cell receptor (beta chain). The antigen is undetermined. The CDR3 totals 15 residues. CDR1 and CDR2 from the germline V gene are SGHTA and FQGTGA. V dropped 8 bases and J dropped 4; count of bases not matched to a gene: 12. The source of the sample is a study of glioma-infiltrating T cells. Study as a whole: About one million peripheral T cells were targeted at roughly 4.5- to 11-fold coverage.

Study findings and constraints: Above-expected tissue-blood divergence occurred in all gliomas, most in low-grade ones.

Using RNA template, CDR3s of TCR alpha and beta were amplified with iRepertoire arm-PCR. Tissue mRNA or PBMC total RNA, about 85-400 ng, went into one-step reverse transcription and amplification. From the multiplex PCR reads, TCRdb called clonotypes with MiXCR, one entry per CDR3 protein. The sample lists about 400,000 distinct CDR3 sequences, 41% occurring once. The sequencing sample was made of glioma tissue, nonneoplastic brain tissue, or PBMCs (not recorded which). The J gene is TRBJ1-2, the V gene TRBV7-3; the match to TRBD1 covers 8 bases. This clonotype was sampled from a human donor with low-grade glioma or glioblastoma, undergoing nonglioma brain surgery, or in good health (not recorded which). The CDR3 region has the DNA TGTGCCAGCGCCCGGACTAGGACAGGGCCCTATGGCTACACCTTC. It yields the protein CASARTRTGPYGYTF.